This T cell receptor (beta chain) was found in a study of human T cells and chemical hapten exposure. Study-level findings and limits: Once DPC sensitization occurred, TCRs above 1 in 1000 frequency showed no change.

Germline CDR1 is MNHEY and CDR2 is SMNVEV (reference sequence). Trimming stripped 6 bases from V and 0 bases from J, with 11 bases between. This CDR3 has 15 residues. This clonotype has just a few counts. Antigen specificity is unknown. Via MiXCR, TCRdb re-called the RACE reads, giving one row per CDR3 protein. There are 28,000 or so distinct CDR3 sequences in the sample; 6.5% to 9% occur only once, and approximately 10% lies in the top ten. Regarding time point: healthy volunteer bleed at 2 weeks. The total RNA was obtained from whole blood that was not fractionated. This receptor was obtained from a human donor in good health. Some clones in this sample may be carry-over from other donors' samples. The sample comprised whole blood. The chain is built from TRBV27 and TRBJ1-4; TRBD1 is a possible D gene (6 bases). CDR3 in DNA: TGTGCCAGCAGGCACGGGGGCTCAACTAATGAAAAACTGTTTTTT. Residues: CASRHGGSTNEKLFF. Together with reference TRBV27 and TRBJ1-4, the CDR3 gives the full variable domain: EAQVTQNPRYLITVTGKKLTVTCSQNMNHEYMSWYRQDPGLGLRQIYYSMNVEVTDKGDVPEGYKVSRKEKRNFPLILESPSPNQTSLYFCASRHGGSTNEKLFFGSGTQLSVL.